This TCR beta chain derives from a study of CD8+ T cells in alopecia areata. Turning to the study itself: The drug, oral tofacitinib, was given to treated patients at 5 to 10 mg twice daily.

This clone was counted a few times. What it binds is unknown. From germline, CDR1 is SGHNT and CDR2 YENEEA. J was trimmed by 7 bases and V by 0 bases; bases with no gene match: 11. This CDR3 region has 16 residues. Whole-study results and caveats: Sequencing of scalp samples also includes resident alphabeta T cells from normal skin.

Sequencing used cDNA as its template, made by extracting RNA and reverse transcribing it. TCRdb's table, derived via immunoSEQ multiplex PCR, lists solely in-frame clones and lacks some. This sample yields around 180,000 clones, of which less than 65% are seen a single time; 1% belongs to the top ten. This sample's treatment: oral pan-JAK inhibitor, 5-10 mg twice daily. Alopecia areata patients had lesional scalp punch biopsies and peripheral blood taken from them. T lymphocytes (CD4+ and CD8+) were sorted from PBMCs. This receptor was taken from a human donor with alopecia areata. The source was CD4+ T cells sorted from blood, collected at week 24, from a patient treated with tofacitinib. The rearrangement uses TRBV11-3 and TRBJ1-2, with 7 nucleotides matching TRBD1. In nucleotides, the CDR3 is TGTGCCAGCAGCTTAGAAGGCCGACAGGGATTCTTTGGCTACACCTTC. This gives the protein CASSLEGRQGFFGYTF.